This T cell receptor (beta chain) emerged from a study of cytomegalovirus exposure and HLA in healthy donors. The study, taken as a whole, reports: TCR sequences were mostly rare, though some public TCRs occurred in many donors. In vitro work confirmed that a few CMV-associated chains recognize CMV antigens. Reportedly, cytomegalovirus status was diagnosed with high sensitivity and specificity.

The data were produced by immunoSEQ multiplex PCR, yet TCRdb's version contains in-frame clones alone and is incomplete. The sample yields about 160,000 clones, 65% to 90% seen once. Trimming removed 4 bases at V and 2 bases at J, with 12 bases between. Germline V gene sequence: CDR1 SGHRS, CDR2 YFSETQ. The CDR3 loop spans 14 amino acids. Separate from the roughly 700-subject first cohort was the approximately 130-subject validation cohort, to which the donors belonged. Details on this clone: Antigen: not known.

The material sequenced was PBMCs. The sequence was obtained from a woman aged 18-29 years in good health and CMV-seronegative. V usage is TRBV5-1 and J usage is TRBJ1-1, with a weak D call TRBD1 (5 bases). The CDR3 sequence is CASSVTVDNTEAFF. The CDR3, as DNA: TGCGCCAGCAGCGTGACAGTCGATAACACTGAAGCTTTCTTT.